Here is one T cell receptor beta chain with its context. The ends lost 7 bases at V and 1 base at J; junction bases unmatched: 7. This CDR3 has 14 residues. From germline, CDR1 is SNHLY and CDR2 FYNNEI. Terminally differentiated effector memory CD45RA+ cells were excluded from the naive CD8 cells, which were CD45RO-negative and positively selected for CCR7. The healthy adult donors were HIV-negative and reported no recent acute infections or vaccinations. The data belong to a study of shared clonotypes between healthy human individuals. Original data processing: Because ImmunoSEQ provided only junction sequences with no quality scores, the filtering differed. Profiling relied on immunoSEQ multiplex PCR, and the TCRdb table lists in-frame clones only, not all of them. The DNA was the basis for D and trimming; V, J and clone size are from that table. The sample consists of some 2.1 million clones, about 93% of them appearing once.

The V call is TRBV2, the J call TRBJ2-7; 7 nucleotides match TRBD1. The sequence came from a man aged 18 to 30 in good health. Some clones in this sample may be carry-over from other donors' samples. Sequencing was done on a sample of naive CD8+ T cells from PBMCs. CDR3 sequence: CASMPGGKSYEQYF. The CDR3 DNA reads as TGTGCCAGCATGCCAGGGGGTAAATCCTACGAGCAGTACTTC.